The clone carrying this T cell receptor (beta chain) has only a few counts. The CDR3 has 14 amino acids. Deletions cut 0 bases from V and 7 bases from J, with 10 bases between. The protocol was immunoSEQ multiplex PCR, while the TCRdb copy is restricted to in-frame clones and leaves out a portion. The table lists hundreds of thousands of clones, nearly 95% of them singletons. These data belong to a study of shared clonotypes between healthy human individuals. Positively selected for CCR7, the CD45RO-negative cells used as naive CD8 cells excluded terminally differentiated effector memory CD45RA+ cells. Every one of the donors was a Caucasian adult that lived in Nashville, Tennessee.

The chain joins TRBV23-1 to TRBJ2-1; a weak D match, TRBD2 (7 bases). TRBV23-1 is labeled an ORF, and its function is uncertain. Sequences were obtained from naive CD8+ T cells sorted from blood. This clonotype was sampled from a man aged 25 to 40 in good health. CDR3 in amino acids: CASSQSGGGNEQFF. CDR3 coding DNA: TGCGCCAGCAGTCAATCGGGAGGGGGGAATGAGCAGTTCTTC.